This TCR beta chain stems from a study of blood T cells in healthy people across ages. The use of a sample-barcoded 5' primer and a J-beta primer mix characterized a second PCR of roughly 7 to 11 cycles. MiXCR was run by TCRdb on the 5' RACE reads, yielding one entry per CDR3 protein. This sample yields hundreds of thousands of distinct CDR3 sequences, of which 40% to 45% are seen a single time; 25% to 35% belongs to the top ten. Germline assignment: CDR1 MNHNS and CDR2 SASEGT. The CDR3 consists of 14 residues. V dropped 4 bases and J dropped 1 base, with 10 bases sitting between them. This clonotype was seen a handful of times.

Input material: blood. The chain is built from TRBV6-1 and TRBJ1-1, with unresolved D. This clonotype originated in an elderly man in good health. The CDR3 DNA reads as TGTGCCAGCAGTGTGGCAGAATCGAACACTGAAGCTTTCTTT. Its translation is CASSVAESNTEAFF.